The 24 T cell receptor beta chains below come from one sample, sequenced in a study of T cells in Graves' hyperthyroidism and ophthalmopathy. The CDR3 regions of TCR beta were amplified from RNA transcripts. TCR CDR3 regions were first amplified by RT-PCR with HTBI primers. Each CDR3 protein is one row after TCRdb ran MiXCR on the multiplex PCR reads. The data contain some 50,000 distinct CDR3 sequences, around 48% of them singletons. Sequenced input: blood. The receptors stem from a woman in her forties or fifties with Graves' ophthalmopathy.

The chain couples TRBV19 to TRBJ2-3; maybe TRBD1 (6 bases). The CDR3 is made up of 15 amino acids. Trimming removed 5 bases at V and 2 bases at J, with 14 bases between. Germline CDR1 and CDR2: LNHDA and SQIVND (reference sequence). The CDR3 DNA reads TGTGCCAGTAGTCCCGAGGGGGTCGACACAGATACGCAGTATTTT. It encodes CASSPEGVDTDTQYF.

Many counts were recorded for this clonotype. The rearrangement links TRBV5-1 to TRBJ2-2; D possibly corresponds to TRBD1 (5 bases). In germline, CDR1 is SGHRS, CDR2 YFSETQ. V was shortened by 4 bases and J by 4 bases, with 17 bases between the two germline ends. The CDR3 spans 16 residues. CDR3 sequence (DNA): TGCGCCAGCAGCACGACAGTAATCCAACGCACCGGGGAGCTGTTTTTT. This codes for CASSTTVIQRTGELFF.

This clonotype was picked up many times. V and J are TRBV20-1 and TRBJ1-1, with D uncertain. Trimming shortened V by 3 bases and J by 1 base, and 15 bases separated the two germline ends. Looked up from germline, CDR1 is DFQATT and CDR2 is SNEGSKA (reference sequence). The CDR3 covers 15 residues. The CDR3 is CSASRLLGKNTEAFF. CDR3 nucleotides: TGCAGTGCTAGTAGGTTGCTAGGCAAGAACACTGAAGCTTTCTTT.

V usage is TRBV14 and J usage is TRBJ2-2; no clear D gene. Germline-derived CDR1 and CDR2 are SGHDN and FVKESK. The V end lost 3 bases, the J end lost 2 bases, and 7 bases lay between the germline ends. CDR3 length: 14 residues. In DNA form, the CDR3 reads TGTGCCAGCAGCCAGGGAATAAACACCGGGGAGCTGTTTTTT. This translates into CASSQGINTGELFF. The entire variable domain, with the rest obtained from reference TRBV14 and TRBJ2-2, is as follows: EAGVTQFPSHSVIEKGQTVTLRCDPISGHDNLYWYRRVMGKEIKFLLHFVKESKQDESGMPNNRFLAERTGGTYSTLKVQPAELEDSGVYFCASSQGINTGELFFGEGSRLTVL.

This clonotype was seen ten or more times. J is TRBJ2-5 and V is TRBV6-6; D is ambiguous. Germline V gene sequence: CDR1 MNHNY, CDR2 SVGAGI (reference sequence). This CDR3 contains 14 residues. Trimming cost V 7 bases and J 1 base, with 13 bases left between them. The CDR3: CASTRTGPQETQYF. The CDR3 DNA is TGTGCCAGCACCCGTACTGGGCCCCAAGAGACCCAGTACTTC.

This clonotype has ten or more counts. The chain recombines TRBV4-1 with TRBJ2-5; 11 nucleotides align to TRBD2. Germline lookup yields CDR1 MGHRA and CDR2 YSYEKL. V lost 3 bases, J lost 5 bases, and 5 bases stayed unmatched. This CDR3 contains 15 residues. CDR3 region: CASSHLASGGETQYF. The CDR3 coding sequence is TGCGCCAGCAGCCACCTCGCTAGCGGGGGGGAGACCCAGTACTTC.

V is TRBV9 and J is TRBJ2-7; 9 nucleotides match TRBD2. Looked up from germline, CDR1 is SGDLS and CDR2 is YYNGEE. CDR3 length equals 16 residues. The V gene end was trimmed by 3 bases and the J gene end by 6 bases; junction bases not matched to a gene: 13. The CDR3 DNA sequence: TGTGCCAGCAGCGCCTCTAGCGGGGCGGCGGGTGGCGAGCAGTACTTC. Translating gives CASSASSGAAGGEQYF.

The chain links TRBV18 to TRBJ2-1; D is unclear. The V and J ends lost 4 bases and 4 bases respectively, with 11 bases between them. The CDR3 length is 14 residues. Germline CDR1 reads KGHSH; CDR2 reads LQKENI. The CDR3 nucleotides read TGTGCCAGCTCACAGCCCCTGGGGTACAATGAGCAGTTCTTC. This translates into CASSQPLGYNEQFF.

The count of this clonotype is one. The CDR3 coding sequence is TGTGCCAGCAGCTCCACTATAGATACGCAGTATTTT. Encoded protein: CASSSTIDTQYF. The rearrangement uses TRBV7-6 and TRBJ2-3; D call uncertain. Germline CDR1 SGHVS, CDR2 FNYEAQ. The ends were cut back, 4 bases at V and 5 bases at J, with 7 bases in the middle. The CDR3 runs to 12 residues.

There are many counts of this clonotype. The rearrangement uses TRBV2 and TRBJ2-3; D unclear. The germline V and J ends were trimmed by 6 bases and 2 bases, with 15 bases remaining between them. The length of the CDR3 is 15 residues. Germline V gene lookup returns CDR1 SNHLY and CDR2 FYNNEI. The CDR3 loop is CASSDPGRSTDTQYF. CDR3 DNA: TGTGCCAGCAGCGATCCGGGCCGATCCACAGATACGCAGTATTTT. Looking up the rest from reference TRBV2 and TRBJ2-3 gives the full variable domain: EPEVTQTPSHQVTQMGQEVILRCVPISNHLYFYWYRQILGQKVEFLVSFYNNEISEKSEIFDDQFSVERPDGSNFTLKIRSTKLEDSAMYFCASSDPGRSTDTQYFGPGTRLTVL.

This chain links TRBV6-5 with TRBJ1-6; TRBD1 might be the D (5 bases). The V end was cut by 6 bases, the J end by 1 base, with 10 bases between. Germline values: CDR1 MNHEY, CDR2 SVGAGI. There are 15 residues in the CDR3. CDR3 loop: CASRAQGSYNSPLHF. CDR3 coding DNA: TGTGCCAGCAGAGCCCAGGGATCCTATAATTCACCCCTCCACTTT.

The rearrangement uses TRBV25-1 and TRBJ1-2; D is perhaps TRBD1 (6 bases). Germline CDR1 MGHDK, CDR2 SYGVNS. V gave up 5 bases and J gave up 0 bases, with 10 bases separating them. The CDR3 spans 14 residues. This chain's CDR3 is CASSSGTPNYGYTF. For the CDR3, the DNA is TGTGCCAGCAGTTCCGGGACACCTAACTATGGCTACACCTTC.

A remark on this clonotype: Mismatch with germline at one junction end may stem from a read error. V usage is TRBV7-2 and J usage is TRBJ2-1; D is possibly TRBD2 (7 bases). The length of the CDR3 is 15 residues. Germline V lookup: CDR1 SGHTA, CDR2 FQGNSA. CDR3 sequence: CASGADSGGADEQLF. CDR3 nucleotides: TGTGCCAGCGGCGCTGACAGTGGGGGGGCAGATGAGCAGCTCTTC.

The chain uses TRBV7-8 and TRBJ1-1; weak D call: TRBD1 (6 bases). CDR1 SGHVS and CDR2 FQNEAQ come from the germline V gene. Trimming removed 5 bases from V and 8 bases from J, with 9 bases in between. The CDR3 consists of 11 residues. The CDR3 DNA reads as TGTGCCAGCAGCCCGGGGACAGAAGCTTTCTTT. This encodes CASSPGTEAFF.

This clonotype was observed at least ten times. The rearrangement joins TRBV2 to TRBJ2-2; no reliable D call. The CDR3 has 11 residues. Germline loops: CDR1 SNHLY, CDR2 FYNNEI. V was shortened by 6 bases and J by 4 bases, with 3 bases between the two germline ends. This chain's CDR3 is CASRSTGELFF. The CDR3 bases are TGTGCCAGCAGGAGCACCGGGGAGCTGTTTTTT.

The table lists this clonotype with many counts. The chain joins TRBV10-2 to TRBJ1-1; 8 bases agree with TRBD1. The CDR3 loop spans 14 amino acids. V was clipped by 6 bases and J by 5 bases; unmatched bases: 8. The germline V gene has CDR1 WSHSY and CDR2 SAAADI. The CDR3 bases are TGCGCCAGCAGGCTGGACAGGGAGATAACTGAAGCTTTCTTT. The encoded protein is CASRLDREITEAFF.

The chain links TRBV5-1 to TRBJ2-7; 14 bases fit TRBD2. With 4 bases clipped from V and 2 bases from J, the junction kept 11 bases outside the gene matches. In germline, CDR1 is SGHRS, CDR2 YFSETQ. The CDR3 consists of 18 residues. The DNA of the CDR3 is TGCGCCAGCAGCGTGACTAGCGGGGGGGCCTGGAGCGCCTACGAGCAGTACTTC. It encodes CASSVTSGGAWSAYEQYF.

This clonotype has a count of ten or more. The V and J genes are TRBV4-2 and TRBJ1-4; the D is unclear. Germline V gene data show CDR1 as LGHNA and CDR2 as YNFKEQ. The length of the CDR3 is 12 residues. The V end lost 0 bases, the J end lost 7 bases, and 3 bases lay between the germline ends. The CDR3 nucleotides are TGTGCCAGCAGCCAAGATCTTGAAAAACTGTTTTTT. Amino acids: CASSQDLEKLFF.

This clonotype has at least ten counts. The V call is TRBV6-5, the J call TRBJ2-1, with 9 bases aligning to TRBD2. V lost 6 bases and J lost 6; bases outside the gene matches: 6. This CDR3 contains 14 residues. From germline, CDR1 is MNHEY and CDR2 SVGAGI. In DNA, the CDR3 is TGTGCCAGCAGACCTAGTAGCGGGGGCAATGAGCAGTTCTTC. Translated, it gives CASRPSSGGNEQFF.

In this sample, this clonotype turned up once. This CDR3 is missing its conserved last phenylalanine or tryptophan, likely due to a read error. The J gene is TRBJ2-3, the V gene TRBV5-1; TRBD2 matches 9 bases. V shed 3 bases and J 4 bases; nucleotides not matched to a gene: 6. This CDR3 has 15 residues. Germline loops: CDR1 SGHRS, CDR2 YFSETQ. CDR3 amino acids: CASSWELAGSDTQYL. The CDR3 DNA follows: TGCGCCAGCAGCTGGGAGCTAGCGGGATCAGATACGCAGTATTTG.

This clonotype was picked up a small number of times. The CDR3 carries no conserved terminal phenylalanine or tryptophan, so it likely arises from a read error. The DNA is omitted, as the CDR3 cannot be located on it reliably, and the CDR3 follows TCRdb's listing. The chain employs TRBV20-1 and TRBJ2-5; TRBD2 is the table's D call, not checked against the DNA. In germline, CDR1 is DFQATT, CDR2 SNEGSKA (reference sequence). 9 amino acids form the CDR3, both terminal residues included. The CDR3: CSARGGGIL.

The chain uses TRBV7-2 and TRBJ1-5; 10 bases map to TRBD1. CDR1 and CDR2 from the germline V gene are SGHTA and FQGNSA. The ends lost 5 bases at V and 4 bases at J; junction bases unmatched: 2. The CDR3 extends over 14 amino acids. CDR3 sequence reads: CASSLDRGNQPQHF. CDR3 coding DNA: TGTGCCAGCAGCCTGGACAGGGGGAATCAGCCCCAGCATTTT.

In the case of this clonotype: Since no conserved phenylalanine or tryptophan closes the CDR3, a read error is the likely cause. V and J are TRBV7-8 and TRBJ2-2; D is undetermined. Looked up from germline, CDR1 is SGHVS and CDR2 is FQNEAQ. The CDR3 consists of 12 residues. V gave up 1 base and J gave up 8 bases, with 5 bases separating them. In DNA, the CDR3 is TGTGCCAGCAGCTTAGTCACAGGGGAGCTGTTTTCT. As protein: CASSLVTGELFS.

The rearrangement uses TRBV11-3 and TRBJ2-6, with D possibly TRBD1 on 5 matching bases. The CDR3 runs to 14 residues. V was shortened by 5 bases and J by 4 bases, with 9 bases between the two germline ends. Germline CDR1 is SGHNT and CDR2 is YENEEA. Written as DNA, the CDR3 is TGTGCCAGCAGCCCCCGGACAGGGGCCAACGTCCTGACTTTC. Residues: CASSPRTGANVLTF.